Included here is one TCR beta chain sequence, with context. These data originate in a study of blood T cell repertoires in COVID-19. Study-level background: The United States, Italy and Spain were the sources of the acute and convalescent COVID-19 samples. The analysed material was cDNA or gDNA that came from T cells, B-cell-depleted T cells, or PBMCs.

The ends were cut back, 4 bases at V and 4 bases at J, with 13 bases in the middle. This CDR3 region has 14 residues. Germline V CDR1 and CDR2: LNHNV, YYDKDF (reference sequence). How the authors handled the data: Amplification of reference gene primers provided the estimated nucleated cell counts. Method: immunoSEQ multiplex PCR; TCRdb's copy keeps in-frame clones and lacks some. D and trimming were read from the DNA, whereas the V and J calls and clone size are those reported in that table. In the table there are 140,000 to 150,000 clones, around 84% of which are singletons. The chain is built from TRBV15 and TRBJ1-1; D is perhaps TRBD1 (5 bases). The specimen sequenced was peripheral blood. The TCR originated in a man between 60 and 70 years old with active or convalescent COVID-19. DNA of the CDR3: TGTGCCACCAGCACCCATGGGGGGACCACTGAAGCTTTCTTT. Residues: CATSTHGGTTEAFF.